This T cell receptor (beta chain) derives from a study of identical twins. This clonotype was counted a few times. The cDNA had a unique molecular identifier and a template-switch universal primer site. TCRdb re-called the 5' RACE reads through MiXCR, storing one row per CDR3 protein. The sample has roughly 250,000 distinct CDR3 sequences, about 7% seen once. There are 15 residues in the CDR3. V lost 0 bases to trimming and J lost 2 bases, with 10 bases between them. CDR1 LGHNA and CDR2 YNFKEQ come from the germline V gene. The same specimen was also included in a second study, on yellow fever vaccine responses in identical twins.

V usage is TRBV4-2 and J usage is TRBJ1-2; D remains ambiguous. The receptor's source is a woman aged 18-29 years in good health. Sequenced: memory (CD45RO+) T cells sorted from blood. The CDR3 DNA reads as TGTGCCAGCAGCCAAGATCCCGTGGGAAACTATGGCTACACCTTC. This codes for CASSQDPVGNYGYTF.